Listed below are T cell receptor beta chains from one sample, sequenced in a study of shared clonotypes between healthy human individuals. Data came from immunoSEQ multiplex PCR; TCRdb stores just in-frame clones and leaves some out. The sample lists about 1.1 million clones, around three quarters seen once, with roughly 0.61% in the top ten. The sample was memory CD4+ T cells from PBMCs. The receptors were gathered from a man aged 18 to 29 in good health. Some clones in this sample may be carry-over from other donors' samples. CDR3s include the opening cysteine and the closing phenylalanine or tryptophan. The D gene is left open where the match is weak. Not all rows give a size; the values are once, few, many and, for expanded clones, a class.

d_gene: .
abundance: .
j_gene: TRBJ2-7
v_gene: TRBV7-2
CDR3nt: TGTGCCAGCAGCTTAGCAGGGGTGGGACCCCCCTACGAGCAGTACTTC
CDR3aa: CASSLAGVGPPYEQYF

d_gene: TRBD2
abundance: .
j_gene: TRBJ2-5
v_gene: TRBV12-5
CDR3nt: TGTGCTAGTGGAAAGACTAGCGGGGACCAAGAGACCCAGTACTTC
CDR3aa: CASGKTSGDQETQYF

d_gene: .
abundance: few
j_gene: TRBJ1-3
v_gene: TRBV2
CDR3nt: TGTGCCAGCACGACAGGTACCTCTGGAAACACCATATATTTT
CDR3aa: CASTTGTSGNTIYF

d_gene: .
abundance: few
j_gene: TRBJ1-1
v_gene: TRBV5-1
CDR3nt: TGCGCCAGCAGCTTGGATATGGGAGGTGAAGCTTTCTTT
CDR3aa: CASSLDMGGEAFF

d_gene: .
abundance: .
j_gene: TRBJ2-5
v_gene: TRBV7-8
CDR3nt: TGTGCCAGCAGCCCGAGGCTCCTAGGGTGGGAAGACCAAGAGACCCAGTACTTC
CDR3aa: CASSPRLLGWEDQETQYF

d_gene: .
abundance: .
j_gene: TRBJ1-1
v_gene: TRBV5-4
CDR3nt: TGTGCCAGCAGCTTCTCGACACCGAGTACTGAAGCTTTCTTT
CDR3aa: CASSFSTPSTEAFF

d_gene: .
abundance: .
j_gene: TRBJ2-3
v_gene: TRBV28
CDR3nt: TGTGCCAGCAGTTTGAGGGACACAGATACGCAGTATTTT
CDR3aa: CASSLRDTDTQYF

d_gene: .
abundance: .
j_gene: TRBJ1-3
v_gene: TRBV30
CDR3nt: TGTGCCTGGATGTGGGTCTCTGGAAACACCATATATTTT
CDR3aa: CAWMWVSGNTIYF

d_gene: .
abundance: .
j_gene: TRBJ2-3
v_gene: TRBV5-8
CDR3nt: TGTGCCAGCAGCTTGGCGGGGTGGGGAGATACGCAGTATTTT
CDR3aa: CASSLAGWGDTQYF

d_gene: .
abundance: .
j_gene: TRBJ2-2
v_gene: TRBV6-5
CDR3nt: TGTGCCAGCAGTTACCGTCTTAACACCGGGGAGCTGTTTTTT
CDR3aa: CASSYRLNTGELFF

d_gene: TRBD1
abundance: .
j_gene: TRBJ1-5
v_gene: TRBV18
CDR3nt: TGTGCCAGCTCAGGACAGGGTAGCAATCAGCCCCAGCATTTT
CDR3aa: CASSGQGSNQPQHF

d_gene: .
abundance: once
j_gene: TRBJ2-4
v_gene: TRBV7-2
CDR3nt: TGTGCCAGCAGCCCGTCGACAGTATTGAACATTCAGTACTTC
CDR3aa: CASSPSTVLNIQYF

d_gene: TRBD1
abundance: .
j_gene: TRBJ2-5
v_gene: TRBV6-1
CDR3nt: TGTGCCAGCAAAGAGGGGACAGGGGGGGTAGGGACCCAGTACTTC
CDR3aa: CASKEGTGGVGTQYF

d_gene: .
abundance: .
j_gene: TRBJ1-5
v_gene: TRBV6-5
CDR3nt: TGTGCCAGCAGTTACTCGCAGGGTGGGCAGCCCCAGCATTTT
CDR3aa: CASSYSQGGQPQHF

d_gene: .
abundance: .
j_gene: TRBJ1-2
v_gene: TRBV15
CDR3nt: TGTGCCACCAGCAGGAACGGGGAAGCATATGGCTACACCTTC
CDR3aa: CATSRNGEAYGYTF

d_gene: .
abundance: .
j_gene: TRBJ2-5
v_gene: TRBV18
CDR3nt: TGTGCCAGCTCACCACCTAGGTCAATGGAGACCCAGTACTTC
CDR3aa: CASSPPRSMETQYF

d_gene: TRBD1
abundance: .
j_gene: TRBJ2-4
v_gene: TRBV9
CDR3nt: TGTGCCAGCAGCGCCCCGACTAGACAGGGGGCTGAGACCAAAAACATTCAGTACTTC
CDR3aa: CASSAPTRQGAETKNIQYF

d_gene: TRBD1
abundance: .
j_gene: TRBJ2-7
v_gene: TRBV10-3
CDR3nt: TGTGCCATCAGTGACAACCGACAGGGCGGCAACGAGCAGTACTTC
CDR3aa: CAISDNRQGGNEQYF

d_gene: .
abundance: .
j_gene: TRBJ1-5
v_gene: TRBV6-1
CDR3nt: TGTGCCAGCAGTGAAGCGCGGAGAGGGTTGTATAGCAATCAGCCCCAGCATTTT
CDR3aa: CASSEARRGLYSNQPQHF

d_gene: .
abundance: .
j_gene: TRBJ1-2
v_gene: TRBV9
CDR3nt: TGTGCCAGCAGCGCAACGGCGCTGGGGCCCTATGGCTACACCTTC
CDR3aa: CASSATALGPYGYTF

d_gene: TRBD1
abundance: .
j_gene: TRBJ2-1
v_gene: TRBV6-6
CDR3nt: TGTGCCAGCAGATTACAGGGGGTCCTTGTCAGTGAGCAGTTCTTC
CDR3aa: CASRLQGVLVSEQFF

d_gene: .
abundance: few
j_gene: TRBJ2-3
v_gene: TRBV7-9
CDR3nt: TGTGCCAGCAGCTTACATTGGCTAGTTAGCACAGATACGCAGTATTTT
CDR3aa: CASSLHWLVSTDTQYF

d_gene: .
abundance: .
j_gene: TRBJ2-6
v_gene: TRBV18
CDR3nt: TGTGCCAGCTCACCACGGCAGGTCACCTCTGGGGCCAACGTCCTGACTTTC
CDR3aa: CASSPRQVTSGANVLTF

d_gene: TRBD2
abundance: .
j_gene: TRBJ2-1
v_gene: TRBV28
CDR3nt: TGTGCCAGCGCCACCCTCAGGACGAGACTAGCACGATACAATGAGCAGTTCTTC
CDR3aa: CASATLRTRLARYNEQFF